This TCR beta chain was captured in a study of blood T cell repertoires in COVID-19. Measured with immunoSEQ multiplex PCR; TCRdb has only the in-frame clones, and not every one. In the table there are roughly 130,000 clones, approximately 84% of which are singletons. The sequencing sample was made of peripheral blood. The receptor comes from a woman in her twenties or thirties who had recovered from COVID-19.

CDR3 loop: CASSLPLSGRNEQFF. DNA of the CDR3: TGTGCCAGCAGCCTCCCTCTTAGCGGGAGGAATGAGCAGTTCTTC. This rearrangement joins TRBV3-1 (or the pseudogene TRBV3-2) to TRBJ2-1, with TRBD2 matching over 10 bases. V lost 4 bases to trimming and J lost 7 bases; unmatched junction nucleotides: 7. The CDR3 consists of 15 residues. Per the germline V gene, CDR1 is LGHDT and CDR2 is YNNKEL (reference sequence).